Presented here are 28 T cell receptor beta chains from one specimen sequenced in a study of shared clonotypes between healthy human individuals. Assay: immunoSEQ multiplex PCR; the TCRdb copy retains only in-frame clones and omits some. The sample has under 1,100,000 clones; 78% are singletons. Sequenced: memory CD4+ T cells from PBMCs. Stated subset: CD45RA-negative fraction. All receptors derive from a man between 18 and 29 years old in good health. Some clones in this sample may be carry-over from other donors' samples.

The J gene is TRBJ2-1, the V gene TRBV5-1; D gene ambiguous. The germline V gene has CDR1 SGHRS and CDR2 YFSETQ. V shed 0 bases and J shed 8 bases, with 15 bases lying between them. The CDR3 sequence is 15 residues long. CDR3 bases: TGCGCCAGCAGCTTGGGACCGCGGTTTTGGGATGAGCAGTTCTTC. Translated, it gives CASSLGPRFWDEQFF.

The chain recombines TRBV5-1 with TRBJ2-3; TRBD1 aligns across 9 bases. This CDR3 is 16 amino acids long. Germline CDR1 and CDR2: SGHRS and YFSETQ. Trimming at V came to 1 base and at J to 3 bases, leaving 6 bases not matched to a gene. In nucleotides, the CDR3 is TGCGCCAGCAGCTTGACCGGGACAGGGAGAACAGATACGCAGTATTTT. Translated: CASSLTGTGRTDTQYF.

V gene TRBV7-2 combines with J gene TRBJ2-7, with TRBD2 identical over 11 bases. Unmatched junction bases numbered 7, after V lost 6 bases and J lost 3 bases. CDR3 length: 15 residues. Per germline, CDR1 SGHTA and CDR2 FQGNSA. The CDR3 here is CASRSGTSGFYEQYF. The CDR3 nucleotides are TGTGCCAGCAGGTCCGGGACTAGCGGCTTCTACGAGCAGTACTTC.

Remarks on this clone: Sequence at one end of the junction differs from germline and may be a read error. The CDR3 spells CASSLGPRVDF. The CDR3 region has the DNA TGTGCCAGCAGTTTAGGACCCCGCGTCGACTTC. The chain is built from TRBV28 and TRBJ2-7; D remains ambiguous. This CDR3 is built from 11 residues. Germline CDR1 is MDHEN and CDR2 is SYDVKM.

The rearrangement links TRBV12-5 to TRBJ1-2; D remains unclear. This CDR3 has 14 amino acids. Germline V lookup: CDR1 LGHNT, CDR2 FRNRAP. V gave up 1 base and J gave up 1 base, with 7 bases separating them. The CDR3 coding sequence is TGTGCTAGTGGTTTGGGCGGAATTAACTATGGCTACACCTTC. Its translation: CASGLGGINYGYTF.

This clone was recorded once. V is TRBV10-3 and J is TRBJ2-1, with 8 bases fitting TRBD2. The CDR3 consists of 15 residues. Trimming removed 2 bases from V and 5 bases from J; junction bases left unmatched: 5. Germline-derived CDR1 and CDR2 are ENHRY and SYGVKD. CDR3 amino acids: CAISERSGRNNEQFF. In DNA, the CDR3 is TGTGCCATCAGTGAGCGGAGCGGGAGAAACAATGAGCAGTTCTTC.

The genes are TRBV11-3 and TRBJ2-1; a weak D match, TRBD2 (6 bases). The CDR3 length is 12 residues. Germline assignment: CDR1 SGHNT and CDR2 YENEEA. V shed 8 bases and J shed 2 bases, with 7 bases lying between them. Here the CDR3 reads CASGRTYNEQFF. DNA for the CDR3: TGTGCCAGCGGGAGGACCTACAATGAGCAGTTCTTC.

The CDR3 coding sequence is TGTGCCAGCGGACAGGGTTCCTCCTACGAGCAGTACTTC. This sequence encodes CASGQGSSYEQYF. V is TRBV6-1 and J is TRBJ2-7, with TRBD1 matching 8 bases. The CDR3 runs 13 residues. V gave up 8 bases and J gave up 0 bases; unmatched junction bases: 3. From germline, CDR1 is MNHNS and CDR2 SASEGT.

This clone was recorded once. The CDR3: CASSQVLASGNNEQFF. CDR3 in DNA: TGTGCCAGCAGCCAAGTGCTGGCTAGCGGGAACAATGAGCAGTTCTTC. The chain has TRBV4-2 and TRBJ2-1; 9 bases are shared with TRBD2. The CDR3 has 16 amino acids. Trimming at V came to 1 base and at J to 5 bases, leaving 6 bases not matched to a gene. Germline CDR1 LGHNA, CDR2 YNFKEQ.

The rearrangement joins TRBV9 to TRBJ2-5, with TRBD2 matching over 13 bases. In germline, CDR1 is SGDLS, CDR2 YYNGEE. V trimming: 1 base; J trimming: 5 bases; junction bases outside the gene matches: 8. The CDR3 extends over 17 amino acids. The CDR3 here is CASSVSGGLAGLETQYF. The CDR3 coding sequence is TGTGCCAGCAGCGTATCGGGGGGACTAGCGGGGTTGGAGACCCAGTACTTC.

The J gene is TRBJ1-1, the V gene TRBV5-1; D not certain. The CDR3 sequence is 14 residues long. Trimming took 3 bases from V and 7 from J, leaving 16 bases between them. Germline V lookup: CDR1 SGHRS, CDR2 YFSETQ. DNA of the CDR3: TGCGCCAGCAGCTCTCTCCCATCTTTGGGTGAAGCTTTCTTT. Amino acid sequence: CASSSLPSLGEAFF.

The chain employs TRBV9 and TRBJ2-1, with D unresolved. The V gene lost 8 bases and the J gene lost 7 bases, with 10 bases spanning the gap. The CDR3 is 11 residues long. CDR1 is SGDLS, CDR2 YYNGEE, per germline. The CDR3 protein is CASARFNEQFF. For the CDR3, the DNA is TGTGCCAGTGCGAGGTTTAATGAGCAGTTCTTC.

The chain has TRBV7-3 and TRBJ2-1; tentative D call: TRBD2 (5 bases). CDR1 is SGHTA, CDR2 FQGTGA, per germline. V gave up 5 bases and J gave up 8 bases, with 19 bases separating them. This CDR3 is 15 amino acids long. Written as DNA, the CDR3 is TGTGCCAGCAGCCCCAAAGGCCCCACCGGGGATGAGCAGTTCTTC. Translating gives CASSPKGPTGDEQFF.

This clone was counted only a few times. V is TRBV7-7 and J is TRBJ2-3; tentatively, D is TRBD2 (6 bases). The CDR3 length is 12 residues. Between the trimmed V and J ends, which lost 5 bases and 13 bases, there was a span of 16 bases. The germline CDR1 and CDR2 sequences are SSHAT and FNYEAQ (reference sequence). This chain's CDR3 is CASSPRVGEEYF. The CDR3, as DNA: TGTGCCAGCAGCCCCCGTGTGGGGGAGGAGTATTTT.

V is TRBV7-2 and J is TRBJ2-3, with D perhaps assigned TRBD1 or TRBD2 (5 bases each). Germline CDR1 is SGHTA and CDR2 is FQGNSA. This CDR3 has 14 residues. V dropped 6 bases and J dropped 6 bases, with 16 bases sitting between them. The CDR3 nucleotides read TGTGCCAGCAGGCCCCCCAATGGGGGTGATACGCAGTATTTT. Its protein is CASRPPNGGDTQYF.

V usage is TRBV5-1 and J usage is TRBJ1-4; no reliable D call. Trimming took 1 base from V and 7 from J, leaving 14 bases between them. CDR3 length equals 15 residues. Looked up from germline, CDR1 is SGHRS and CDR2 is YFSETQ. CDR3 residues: CASSLTSGLPEKLFF. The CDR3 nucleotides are TGCGCCAGCAGCTTGACTTCGGGTTTGCCTGAAAAACTGTTTTTT. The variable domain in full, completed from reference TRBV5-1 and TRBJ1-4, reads KAGVTQTPRYLIKTRGQQVTLSCSPISGHRSVSWYQQTPGQGLQFLFEYFSETQRNKGNFPGRFSGRQFSNSRSEMNVSTLELGDSALYLCASSLTSGLPEKLFFGSGTQLSVL.

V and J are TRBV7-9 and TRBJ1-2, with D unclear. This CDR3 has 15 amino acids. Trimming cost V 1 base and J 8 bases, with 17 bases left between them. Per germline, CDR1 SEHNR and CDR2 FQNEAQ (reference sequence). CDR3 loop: CASSLVLSISEGYTF. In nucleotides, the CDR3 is TGTGCCAGCAGCTTAGTCCTATCCATCTCGGAGGGCTACACCTTC.

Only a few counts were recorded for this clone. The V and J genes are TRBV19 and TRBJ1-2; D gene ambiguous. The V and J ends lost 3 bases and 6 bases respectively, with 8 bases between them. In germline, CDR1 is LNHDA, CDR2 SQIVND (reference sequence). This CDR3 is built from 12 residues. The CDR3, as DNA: TGTGCCAGTAGTATTTCGGGGAATGGCTACACCTTC. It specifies CASSISGNGYTF.

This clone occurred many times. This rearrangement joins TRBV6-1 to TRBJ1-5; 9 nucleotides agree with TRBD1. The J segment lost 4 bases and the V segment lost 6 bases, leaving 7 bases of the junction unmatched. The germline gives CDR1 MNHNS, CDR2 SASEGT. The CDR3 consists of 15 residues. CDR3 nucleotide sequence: TGTGCCAGCAGGTACCGGGACAGGGAGAATCAGCCCCAGCATTTT. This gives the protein CASRYRDRENQPQHF.

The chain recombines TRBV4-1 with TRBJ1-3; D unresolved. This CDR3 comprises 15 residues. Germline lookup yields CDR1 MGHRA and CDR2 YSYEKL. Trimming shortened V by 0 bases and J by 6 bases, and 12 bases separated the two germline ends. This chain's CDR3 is CASSQDVRRSNTIYF. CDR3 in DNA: TGCGCCAGCAGCCAAGATGTGAGAAGGTCAAACACCATATATTTT.

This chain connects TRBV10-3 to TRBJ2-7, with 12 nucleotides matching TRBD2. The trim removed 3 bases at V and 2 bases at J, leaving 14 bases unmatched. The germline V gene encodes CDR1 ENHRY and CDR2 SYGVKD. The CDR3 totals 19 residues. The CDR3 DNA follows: TGTGCCATCAGTGACTCGAGACTAGCGGGAGATCGTAGGGCCTACGAGCAGTACTTC. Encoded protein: CAISDSRLAGDRRAYEQYF.

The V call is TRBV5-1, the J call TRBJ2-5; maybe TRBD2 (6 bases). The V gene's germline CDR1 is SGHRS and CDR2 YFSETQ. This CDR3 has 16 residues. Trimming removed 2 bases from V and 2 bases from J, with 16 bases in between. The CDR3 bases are TGCGCCAGCAGCTTCGGGGTAGCGGCGGGGCAAGAGACCCAGTACTTC. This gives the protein CASSFGVAAGQETQYF. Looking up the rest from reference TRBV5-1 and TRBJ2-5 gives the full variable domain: KAGVTQTPRYLIKTRGQQVTLSCSPISGHRSVSWYQQTPGQGLQFLFEYFSETQRNKGNFPGRFSGRQFSNSRSEMNVSTLELGDSALYLCASSFGVAAGQETQYFGPGTRLLVL.

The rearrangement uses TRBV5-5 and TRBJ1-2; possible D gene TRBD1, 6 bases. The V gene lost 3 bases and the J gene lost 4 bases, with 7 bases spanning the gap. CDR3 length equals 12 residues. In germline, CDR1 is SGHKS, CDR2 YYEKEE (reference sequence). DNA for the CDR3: TGTGCCAGCAGCTCAGGGGTCTATGGCTACACCTTC. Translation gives CASSSGVYGYTF.

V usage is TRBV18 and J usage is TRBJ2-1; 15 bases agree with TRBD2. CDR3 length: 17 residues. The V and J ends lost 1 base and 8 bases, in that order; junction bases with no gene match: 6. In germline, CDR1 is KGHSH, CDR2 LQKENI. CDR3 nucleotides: TGTGCCAGCTCACCACTTCCGGGACTAGCGGGAGGCGATGAGCAGTTCTTC. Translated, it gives CASSPLPGLAGGDEQFF. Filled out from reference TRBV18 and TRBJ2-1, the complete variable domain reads NAGVMQNPRHLVRRRGQEARLRCSPMKGHSHVYWYRQLPEEGLKFMVYLQKENIIDESGMPKERFSAEFPKEGPSILRIQQVVRGDSAAYFCASSPLPGLAGGDEQFFGPGTRLTVL.

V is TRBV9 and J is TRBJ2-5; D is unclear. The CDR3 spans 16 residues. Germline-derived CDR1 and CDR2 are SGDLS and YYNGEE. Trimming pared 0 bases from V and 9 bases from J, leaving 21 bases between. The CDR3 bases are TGTGCCAGCAGCGTAGGCAGTCCAGCCGCAAGAGATGCCCAGTACTTC. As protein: CASSVGSPAARDAQYF.

The CDR3 DNA follows: TGTGCCAGCAGTTTAGGACTAGCGGGCCCAGATACGCAGTATTTT. This codes for CASSLGLAGPDTQYF. The chain uses TRBV28 and TRBJ2-3; 11 bases are shared with TRBD2. V lost 2 bases, J lost 4 bases, and 2 bases stayed unmatched. CDR1 is MDHEN and CDR2 is SYDVKM in the germline V gene. The CDR3 covers 15 residues.

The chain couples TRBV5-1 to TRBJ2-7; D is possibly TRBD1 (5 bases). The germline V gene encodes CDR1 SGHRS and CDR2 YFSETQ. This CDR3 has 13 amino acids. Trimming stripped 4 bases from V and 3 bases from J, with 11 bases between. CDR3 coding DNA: TGCGCCAGCAGCGGGGCGCCTTACTACGAGCAGTACTTC. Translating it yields CASSGAPYYEQYF.

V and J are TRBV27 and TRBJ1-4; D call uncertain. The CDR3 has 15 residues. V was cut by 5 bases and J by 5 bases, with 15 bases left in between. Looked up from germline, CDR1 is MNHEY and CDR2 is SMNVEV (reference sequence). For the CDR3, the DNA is TGTGCCAGCAGTCCGGCAAATGGCGCCAATGAAAAACTGTTTTTT. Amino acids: CASSPANGANEKLFF.